Listed below are T cell receptor beta chains from one sample, sequenced in a study of post-analysis software for immune sequencing data. TCRdb independently ran MiXCR on the PCR reads; one entry per CDR3 protein. The data contain about 200,000 distinct CDR3 sequences, over 25% of them singletons. Material for sequencing was blood. The source of these receptors is a girl aged 2-17 years with multiple sclerosis. The CDR3 runs from the conserved cysteine through the conserved F or W. D genes are given only for firm matches. The listing skips clone size in some rows; elsewhere it reads once, few, many or a size class.

size	V	J	D	DNA	CDR3
.	TRBV3-1	TRBJ2-7	.	TGTGCCAGCAGCCCGCCGGGGAGTCTCGTATACGAGCAGTACTTC	CASSPPGSLVYEQYF
few	TRBV5-1	TRBJ1-1	.	TGCGCCAGCAGCTTCCCGGGGGGGAACACTGAAGCTTTCTTT	CASSFPGGNTEAFF
.	TRBV4-1	TRBJ2-3	.	TGCGCCAGCAGCCAGGCGAACAGGGCCAGATCGGATACGCAGTATTTT	CASSQANRARSDTQYF
many	TRBV6-6	TRBJ1-2	.	TGTGCCAGCAGCATCGCGGTAGATGGCTACACCTTC	CASSIAVDGYTF
few	TRBV28	TRBJ1-4	.	TGTGCCAGCAGCCCTCGGGGGGCGGGAGAAAAACTGTTTTTT	CASSPRGAGEKLFF
many	TRBV28	TRBJ2-5	TRBD2	TGTGCCAGCAGCGAGCGGGGAACAGACAACCAAGAGACCCAGTACTTC	CASSERGTDNQETQYF
many	TRBV20-1	TRBJ2-5	.	TGCAGTGCTAGAAGGACTGCCCAAGAGACCCAGTACTTC	CSARRTAQETQYF
.	TRBV7-9	TRBJ1-6	.	TGTGCCAGCAGCTCCCCTGACTTGCAGGGGAACTATAATTCACCCCTCCACTTT	CASSSPDLQGNYNSPLHF
.	TRBV28	TRBJ2-1	.	TGTGCCAGCAGTTTCCCGAGCTACCAAGAGACCCAGTTCTTC	CASSFPSYQETQFF
many	TRBV5-1	TRBJ2-3	TRBD2	TGCGCCAGCAGCCCTAGACTAGCGGGGGTTAACACAGATACGCAGTATTTT	CASSPRLAGVNTDTQYF
.	TRBV11-3	TRBJ2-1	TRBD2	TGTGCCAGCAGCTTAGATCGGACTAGCGGGAGAGCCCCCCCTTACAATGAGCAGTTCTTC	CASSLDRTSGRAPPYNEQFF
.	TRBV5-4	TRBJ1-1	TRBD1	TGTGCCAGCAGCTTGGACGGTGGGACAGTAGTAGCTTTCTTT	CASSLDGGTVVAFF
few	TRBV7-9	TRBJ2-2	.	TGTGCCAGCAGCTCTGGAATCGGGGCGATCACCGGGGAGCTGTTTTTT	CASSSGIGAITGELFF
.	TRBV3-1	TRBJ1-2	.	TGTGCCAGCAGCCTGGGGCCGCGGGGGGTGGAGTATGGCTACACCTTC	CASSLGPRGVEYGYTF
.	TRBV6-5	TRBJ1-1	.	TGTGCCAGCCGGGTAGCCGGGGGTACTGAAGCTTTCTTT	CASRVAGGTEAFF
.	TRBV27	TRBJ1-1	.	TGTGCCAGCAGTGGGCGAGGGGTAGGGAACACTGAAGCTTTCTTT	CASSGRGVGNTEAFF
.	TRBV24-1	TRBJ1-5	.	TGTGCCACCAGTACAGGGTATAGCAATCAGCCCCAGCATTTT	CATSTGYSNQPQHF
many	TRBV20-1	TRBJ2-3	TRBD2	TGCAGTGCTATGGAAGGACTAGCGGGTATTACCCTAACAGATACGCAGTATTTT	CSAMEGLAGITLTDTQYF
many	TRBV5-1	TRBJ2-1	TRBD1	TGCGCCAGCAGCTTGGTGGGTCCAGGGACAGGGATGAATGAGCAGTTCTTC	CASSLVGPGTGMNEQFF
few	TRBV28	TRBJ2-7	.	TGTGCCAGCAGTTTAACTGCAGGGCTAGTCTTC	CASSLTAGLVF
.	TRBV29-1	TRBJ1-4	.	TGCAGCGTCATGGGGGGCCTTGGAGAAAAACTGTTTTTT	CSVMGGLGEKLFF
.	TRBV5-1	TRBJ1-5	TRBD1	TGCGCCAGCAGCTCAGGGGGCAGGAATCAGCCCCAGCATTTT	CASSSGGRNQPQHF
few	TRBV20-1	TRBJ1-1	.	TGCAGTGTTGCGACGATCTTGAACACTGAAGCTTTCTTT	CSVATILNTEAFF
many	TRBV20-1	TRBJ2-1	.	TGCAGTGCTAGAGCCCAGGGTAATGAGCAGTTCTTC	CSARAQGNEQFF
many	TRBV12-3/TRBV12-4	TRBJ1-2	.	TGTGCCAGCAAAAAAACCTCATATGGCTACACCTTC	CASKKTSYGYTF
.	TRBV7-2	TRBJ2-2	.	TGTGCCAGCAGCTTAGCCGGGTACACCGGGGAGCTGTTTTTT	CASSLAGYTGELFF
few	TRBV3-1	TRBJ1-1	.	TGTGCCAGCAAGGGTGGGTACACTGAAGCTTTCTTT	CASKGGYTEAFF
many	TRBV20-1	TRBJ2-7	.	TGCAGTGCTCTTCGGGGCGCTGGAGGCTACGAGCAGTACTTC	CSALRGAGGYEQYF
.	TRBV5-1	TRBJ2-7	.	TGCGCCAGCAGCTTCAGCCTTCGCTACGAGCAGTACTTC	CASSFSLRYEQYF
many	TRBV10-2	TRBJ2-1	TRBD2	TGCGCCAGCAGGGGACTAGCGGGCCTCTCCTACAATGAGCAGTTCTTC	CASRGLAGLSYNEQFF
many	TRBV5-1	TRBJ2-7	.	TGCGCCAGCAGCTGGGGGGAGCGGCTCGACTTATGGGGGTACTACGAGCAGTACTTC	CASSWGERLDLWGYYEQYF
many	TRBV6-6	TRBJ2-4	.	TGTGCCAGCAAGACCGGGGACAGAGGCGGACTACTGTACTTC	CASKTGDRGGLLYF
.	TRBV7-2	TRBJ1-1	TRBD1	TGTGCCAGCAGTCGGGACAGGGGGCGCAGCACTGAAGCTTTCTTT	CASSRDRGRSTEAFF
.	TRBV12-3/TRBV12-4	TRBJ1-5	.	TGTGCCAGCAGGGACGGACTGCTCAATCAGCCCCAGCATTTT	CASRDGLLNQPQHF
few	TRBV18	TRBJ1-1	.	TGTGCCAGCTCACCGCAAGGACAGCGGGGCACTGAAGCTTTCTTT	CASSPQGQRGTEAFF
many	TRBV20-1	TRBJ1-5	TRBD1	TGCAGTGATCGACCGGGACAGGGGTCCGGTCAGCCCCAGCATTTT	CSDRPGQGSGQPQHF
many	TRBV11-2	TRBJ2-5	TRBD1	TGTGCCAGCAGCTTAGCTCGCCTTCAGGGGGCGGAGACCCAGTACTTC	CASSLARLQGAETQYF
.	TRBV20-1	TRBJ2-5	.	TGCAGTGCTAGAGTTCGCGCACGGCAAGAGACCCAGTACTTC	CSARVRARQETQYF
.	TRBV25-1	TRBJ2-1	.	TGTGCCAGCAGCCCCCTGGAGCTAGCTCGGGGCAATGAGCAGTGCTTC	CASSPLELARGNEQCF
.	TRBV11-3	TRBJ2-5	TRBD1	TGTGCCAGCAGCCCTGGGCGGGACAGGGGAGAGACCCAGTACTTC	CASSPGRDRGETQYF
many	TRBV29-1	TRBJ2-1	TRBD1	TGCAGCTTCCGAAGGGGGGGACAGGGTTTATTAAATGAGCAGTTCTTC	CSFRRGGQGLLNEQFF
.	TRBV5-1	TRBJ1-4	.	TGCGCCAGCAGCTTGGGGATCGAAGGGACTAATGAAAAACGGTTTTTT	CASSLGIEGTNEKRFF
.	TRBV5-1	TRBJ2-3	.	TGCGCCAGCAGCTTAGCGGTGGGCACAGATACGCAGTATTTT	CASSLAVGTDTQYF
.	TRBV29-1	TRBJ1-1	.	TGCAGCGTAACGCAAGGACCAGCGGACACTGAAGCTTTCTTT	CSVTQGPADTEAFF
many	TRBV4-1	TRBJ1-2	.	TGCGCCAGCAGCCAAGGCCCCTCAGTGGGTAACTATGGCTACACCTTC	CASSQGPSVGNYGYTF
.	TRBV7-9	TRBJ1-2	.	TGTGCCAGCAGCTCCCTTAGGCAGGGAATTACCTATGGCTACACCTTC	CASSSLRQGITYGYTF
many	TRBV6-1	TRBJ2-3	.	TGTGCCAGCAGTGAAGCGGGGTTCACTCAGGGGACTACCACAGATACGCAGTATTTT	CASSEAGFTQGTTTDTQYF
few	TRBV27	TRBJ2-6	.	TGTGCCAGCAGTCCAAGACCAGATCTTTCCCCCTCTGGGGCCAACGTCCTGACTTTC	CASSPRPDLSPSGANVLTF
many	TRBV20-1	TRBJ1-2	.	TGCAGTGCTAGACCGGGGACATACTATGGCTACACCTTC	CSARPGTYYGYTF
.	TRBV6-5	TRBJ1-5	.	TGTGCCGGCAGTTACGACCACAATCAGCCCCAGCATTTT	CAGSYDHNQPQHF
.	TRBV3-1	TRBJ2-3	TRBD1	TGTGCCAGCAGCCAAGATCGAGGACAGGGTAGCACAGATACGCAGTATTTT	CASSQDRGQGSTDTQYF
.	TRBV18	TRBJ1-4	.	TGTGCCAGCTCAGGAGGGTTGAATGAAAAACTGTTTTTT	CASSGGLNEKLFF
.	TRBV30	TRBJ2-4	.	TGTGCCTGGAGTGTAGAGGGGTCAGGGCAGTACTTC	CAWSVEGSGQYF
many	TRBV5-1	TRBJ2-7	TRBD1	TGCGCCAGCAGCTTCTGGACAGGGACCCGCGAGCAGTACTTC	CASSFWTGTREQYF
many	TRBV3-1	TRBJ2-7	TRBD1	TGTGCCAGCAGCCGCTCGGGACAGGGAGCCTACGAGCAGTACTTC	CASSRSGQGAYEQYF
.	TRBV30	TRBJ2-1	TRBD2	TGTGCCTGGAGGCTAGCGGGGGGTGATGAGCAGTTCTTC	CAWRLAGGDEQFF
few	TRBV5-6	TRBJ2-2	.	TGTGCCAGCAGCCTGGACAGCGGGGAGCTGTTTTTT	CASSLDSGELFF